This T cell receptor beta chain appears in the sequencing data of a study of T-cell memory formation after mild COVID-19 (dated by TCRdb to 2020 to 2022). At the level of the whole study: TCR sequence clusters from the two donors were found to be largely donor specific. In a couple of donors, T-cell clones that expanded and contracted after mild COVID-19 were tracked by sequencing TCRalpha and TCRbeta repertoires over time. Two young, previously healthy adult volunteers, one female and one male, were included in the cohort.

The listed sequencing device is Illumina NovaSeq 6000. TCRalpha and TCRbeta cDNA libraries were built by 5'RACE with constant-segment primers, adding sample barcodes and unique molecular identifiers. RNA was extracted from every sample with Trizol reagent. Libraries were amplified in two PCR steps, with a second sample barcode and Illumina TruSeq adapters added in the second step. The libraries were sequenced on an Illumina NovaSeq using 2 x 150 bp paired-end reads. Turning to the authors' computational methods: Reads were demultiplexed and collapsed into UMI-guided consensus sequences with migec v1.2.7. With mixcr v2.1.11, UMI consensuses were aligned to TRA and TRB V and J templates and assembled into clonotypes. A clonotype was counted as expanded or contracted only if both edgeR and NoisET called the change significant, with noise models trained on biological replicates. For edgeR calls, the thresholds were a false discovery rate-adjusted p below 0.01 and a log2 fold-change of 1. As an exploratory analysis of dynamics, PCA with hierarchical clustering was applied to max-normalized trajectories of the 1000 most abundant clonotypes. Each responding clone was given a CD4 or CD8 phenotype based on the CD4+ and CD8+ repertoires, which had been sequenced separately. TCRdb's own reprocessing of the public reads used fastp at Q25 and MiXCR and kept productive beta chains. Each CDR3 protein gets just one entry, which takes the most common genes and DNA from the rows behind it. Clone size and V and J calls follow TCRdb, not the original study. Within this sample are under 200,000 distinct CDR3 sequences, with around a tenth of them counted one time only. Together, the top ten hold approximately 3.8% of the sample.

General study outcomes and caveats: Whether the second-wave clones peaking on day 37 were SARS-CoV-2 specific was not confirmed. Only a couple of mild cases were covered by the study, and larger cohorts that include severe cases with pre-infection samples were considered necessary. Some responding clones were detected in pre-infection memory, which suggested that pre-existing cross-reactive memory T cells had joined the SARS-CoV-2 response. Contracting CD4+ clones turned up mainly in the CM and EM memory subsets, whereas EMRA was where CD8+ clones were enriched. Clones that contracted from day 15 to 85 showed balanced CD4/CD8 phenotypes, whereas a second wave of clones that expanded from day 15 to 37 leaned towards CD4+.

This clonotype was observed a few times. Its antigen is unknown. Base qualities are not recorded, but no much larger clone differs from it by a single base. Ficoll-Paque density gradient centrifugation was used to isolate PBMCs. The TCR was taken from a young man who had mild COVID-19 (a few samples of this study predate the infection). The sample titles of this study are shuffled in the database, so cell type and time point are left out; the donor was told from shared clones. The specimen sequenced was PBMCs or a T cell subset sorted from them (not recorded which).

At the DNA level, the sequence is TGTGCCACCCGGCTGACAGGGCAAGAGACCCAGTACTTC. Its translation reads: CATRLTGQETQYF. The chain uses TRBV6-5 and TRBJ2-5; 7 bases in the junction line up with TRBD1. CDR1 and CDR2 are drawn from the germline V gene: MNHEY, SVGAGI. The germline V end is reduced by 10 bases and the J end by 2 bases; junction bases left unmatched: 7. The CDR3 runs 13 residues from the cysteine to the phenylalanine. Only the CDR3 DNA stays, 39 bases, in frame from base 1.